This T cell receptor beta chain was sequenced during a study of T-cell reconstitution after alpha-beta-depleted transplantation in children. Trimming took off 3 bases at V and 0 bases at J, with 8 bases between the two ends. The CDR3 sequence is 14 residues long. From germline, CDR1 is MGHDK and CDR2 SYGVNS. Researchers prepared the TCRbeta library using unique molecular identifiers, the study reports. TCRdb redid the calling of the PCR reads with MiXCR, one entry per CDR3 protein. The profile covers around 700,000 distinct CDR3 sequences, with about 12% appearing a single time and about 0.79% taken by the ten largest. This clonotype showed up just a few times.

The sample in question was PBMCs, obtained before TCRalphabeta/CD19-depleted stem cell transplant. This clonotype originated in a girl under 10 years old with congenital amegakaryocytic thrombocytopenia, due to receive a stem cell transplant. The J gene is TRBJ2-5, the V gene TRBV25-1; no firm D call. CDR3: CASSDTDYQETQYF. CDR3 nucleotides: TGTGCCAGCAGTGACACTGACTACCAAGAGACCCAGTACTTC.